The 17 T cell receptor beta chains reported below all come from one sample, sequenced in a study of blood T cell repertoires in COVID-19. Measured with immunoSEQ multiplex PCR; TCRdb has only the in-frame clones, and not every one. The sample includes hundreds of thousands of clones, over 75% of them seen just once. Specimen: PBMCs or T cells enriched from blood (not recorded which). These TCRs come from a woman in her sixties or seventies who had recovered from COVID-19.

This clone came up a few times. The gene calls are TRBV7-9 and TRBJ1-5; 8 nucleotides line up with TRBD1. Trimming removed 7 bases from V and 6 bases from J; junction bases left unmatched: 11. The CDR3 is 15 amino acids. CDR1 SEHNR and CDR2 FQNEAQ come from the germline V gene (reference sequence). The CDR3 is CASTLTGGVGQPQHF. CDR3 DNA sequence: TGTGCCAGCACCCTTACAGGGGGAGTAGGTCAGCCCCAGCATTTT.

The chain is built from TRBV12-3 or TRBV12-4 and TRBJ1-1, with D unclear. The CDR3 spans 11 residues. V was cut by 6 bases and J by 5 bases, with 7 bases left in between. CDR3 sequence (DNA): TGTGCCAGCAGGACTATAACTGAAGCTTTCTTT. Protein: CASRTITEAFF.

The chain joins TRBV9 to TRBJ2-1, with a weak D call TRBD1 (5 bases). Germline loops: CDR1 SGDLS, CDR2 YYNGEE. CDR3 length: 13 amino acids. V lost 2 bases and J lost 6, with 9 bases in between. CDR3 DNA sequence: TGTGCCAGCAGCGTCAGGGTTTTCAATGAGCAGTTCTTC. Amino acids: CASSVRVFNEQFF.

The chain joins TRBV11-2 to TRBJ2-5; 7 bases map to TRBD1. CDR1 is SGHAT, CDR2 FQNNGV, per germline. V lost 5 bases and J lost 2; bases outside the gene matches: 5. The CDR3 extends over 14 amino acids. Here the CDR3 DNA reads TGTGCCAGCAGCCGATGGACAGGACAAGAGACCCAGTACTTC. It specifies CASSRWTGQETQYF.

The V call is TRBV19, the J call TRBJ1-5, with 9 bases fitting TRBD1. CDR3 length equals 18 residues. Germline assignment: CDR1 LNHDA and CDR2 SQIVND (reference sequence). The V gene end was trimmed by 3 bases and the J gene end by 2 bases; junction bases not matched to a gene: 11. The CDR3 nucleotides read TGTGCCAGTAGTATGCCGGGACAGGGAGTTGATGGCAATCAGCCCCAGCATTTT. This sequence encodes CASSMPGQGVDGNQPQHF. The full variable domain, in which reference TRBV19 and TRBJ1-5 provide the parts outside the CDR3, is DGGITQSPKYLFRKEGQNVTLSCEQNLNHDAMYWYRQDPGQGLRLIYYSQIVNDFQKGDIAEGYSVSREKKESFPLTVTSAQKNPTAFYLCASSMPGQGVDGNQPQHFGDGTRLSIL.

The chain links TRBV11-1 to TRBJ2-5; no definite D call. CDR1 and CDR2 from the germline V gene are SGHAT and FQDESV (reference sequence). Trimming stripped 7 bases from V and 2 bases from J, with 11 bases between. CDR3 length: 13 amino acids. CDR3: CASTPEIQETQYF. The DNA of the CDR3 is TGTGCCAGCACCCCGGAGATACAAGAGACCCAGTACTTC.

This sequence joins TRBV7-8 and TRBJ1-5; 7 bases are shared with TRBD1. Trimming at V came to 1 base and at J to 4 bases, leaving 1 base not matched to a gene. Germline V gene sequence: CDR1 SGHVS, CDR2 FQNEAQ. This CDR3 spans 14 amino acids. Here the CDR3 reads CASSLEQGNQPQHF. The CDR3 DNA reads as TGTGCCAGCAGCTTAGAACAGGGGAATCAGCCCCAGCATTTT.

Remarks on this clone: Other DNA sequences of this sample code for an identical CDR3. The chain combines TRBV30 with TRBJ1-1, with TRBD1 matching over 7 bases. The junction had 4 bases not matched to a gene; V was cut back by 2 bases and J by 4 bases. Germline CDR1 GTSNPN, CDR2 SVGIG (reference sequence). The CDR3 has 13 residues. The chain's CDR3 is CAWSKGAGTEAFF. CDR3 sequence (DNA): TGTGCCTGGAGTAAGGGGGCCGGCACTGAAGCTTTCTTT.

The chain links TRBV6-5 to TRBJ1-4; D gene ambiguous. This CDR3 contains 14 residues. Germline V gene sequence: CDR1 MNHEY, CDR2 SVGAGI. The V gene lost 7 bases and the J gene lost 7 bases, with 16 bases spanning the gap. The CDR3 spells CASKSGGRREKLFF. CDR3 DNA: TGTGCCAGCAAGTCGGGAGGGCGGCGTGAAAAACTGTTTTTT.

The chain employs TRBV29-1 and TRBJ2-1; the match to TRBD2 covers 13 bases. The CDR3 has 16 residues. V shed 1 base and J 6 bases; nucleotides not matched to a gene: 6. The V gene's germline CDR1 is SQVTM and CDR2 ANQGSEA. The DNA of the CDR3 is TGCAGCGTTGAAGGGACTAGCGGGAGTTGGAGCAATGAGCAGTTCTTC. Residues: CSVEGTSGSWSNEQFF.

The V gene is TRBV7-9, the J gene TRBJ1-4, with 7 bases matching TRBD1. After removal of 5 bases from V and 0 bases from J, the junction contained 3 bases not matched to a gene. Looked up from germline, CDR1 is SEHNR and CDR2 is FQNEAQ (reference sequence). There are 15 residues in the CDR3. CDR3 sequence (DNA): TGTGCCAGCAGCCCGGGACAGACAACTAATGAAAAACTGTTTTTT. Its translation: CASSPGQTTNEKLFF.

On this clone: Other DNA variants within this sample encode the same CDR3. The CDR3 DNA is TGTGCCAGCAGTGTTAACCGGGGAAGCAATCAGCCCCAGCATTTT. It yields the protein CASSVNRGSNQPQHF. V and J are TRBV2 and TRBJ1-5; D is unresolved. Per the germline V gene, CDR1 is SNHLY and CDR2 is FYNNEI. This CDR3 spans 15 amino acids. Deletions cut 4 bases from V and 1 base from J, with 11 bases between.

The CDR3 bases are TGTGCCAGCGGACAGATGAACACTGAAGCTTTCTTT. It codes for CASGQMNTEAFF. The chain uses TRBV7-9 and TRBJ1-1, with D perhaps TRBD1 (6 bases). Germline CDR1 is SEHNR and CDR2 is FQNEAQ (reference sequence). CDR3 size: 12 residues. V shed 8 bases and J shed 0 bases, with 7 bases lying between them. Based on the CDR3 plus reference TRBV7-9 and TRBJ1-1, the full variable domain is DTGVSQNPRHKITKRGQNVTFRCDPISEHNRLYWYRQTLGQGPEFLTYFQNEAQLEKSRLLSDRFSAERPKGSFSTLEIQRTEQGDSAMYLCASGQMNTEAFFGQGTRLTVV.

This clone was detected once. CDR3 sequence reads: CASSPKGSTNEKLFF. CDR3 sequence (DNA): TGTGCCAGCAGCCCCAAGGGGTCCACTAATGAAAAACTGTTTTTT. This sequence joins TRBV5-4 and TRBJ1-4; perhaps TRBD1 as D (5 bases). Germline CDR1 SGHNT, CDR2 YYREEE (reference sequence). This CDR3 has 15 residues. The ends were cut back, 4 bases at V and 2 bases at J, with 12 bases in the middle.

This chain connects TRBV19 to TRBJ1-5; 9 positions agree with TRBD1. CDR3 size: 14 residues. The germline V gene has CDR1 LNHDA and CDR2 SQIVND (reference sequence). The junction had 10 bases not matched to a gene; V was cut back by 7 bases and J by 9 bases. The CDR3 DNA follows: TGTGCCAGTACCCCCGGACAGGGGCCAGGGCCCCAGCATTTT. Translated: CASTPGQGPGPQHF.

V usage is TRBV5-6 and J usage is TRBJ1-4; TRBD1 matches 9 bases. The V segment lost 0 bases and the J segment 6 bases; nucleotides outside the gene matches: 6. The CDR3 sequence is 16 residues long. Germline CDR1 is SGHDT and CDR2 is YYEEEE. In DNA, the CDR3 is TGTGCCAGCAGCTTGGATCCGGACAGGGGACATGAAAAACTGTTTTTT. Translating it yields CASSLDPDRGHEKLFF.

The chain recombines TRBV7-2 with TRBJ2-3; 7 nucleotides align to TRBD2. This CDR3 is built from 15 residues. Germline CDR1 reads SGHTA; CDR2 reads FQGNSA. Losses at the gene ends were 5 bases for V and 2 bases for J; bases not matched to a gene: 7. The DNA for the CDR3 is TGTGCCAGCAGCGTCACCGGGACTACCACAGATACGCAGTATTTT. Its translation: CASSVTGTTTDTQYF.